This TCR beta chain stems from a study of response to subunit inactivated influenza vaccine. Findings and caveats of the study: The authors proposed limited new T cell recruitment per seasonal influenza vaccination.

Using its own MiXCR run on the RT-PCR reads, TCRdb lists one record per CDR3 protein. The sample lists roughly 460,000 distinct CDR3 sequences, about a tenth occurring once. A remark on this clonotype: Its antigen is currently unknown.

CDR3 length: 13 residues. In germline, CDR1 is MNHEY, CDR2 SVGEGT. The V gene lost 6 bases and the J gene lost 4 bases, with 12 bases spanning the gap. This chain connects TRBV6-2 or TRBV6-3 to TRBJ1-2, with D maybe TRBD1 (5 bases). The sample consisted of PBMCs from blood, taken more than 35 days after vaccination. This clonotype was obtained from a man aged 50-59 years who received an inactivated influenza vaccine. The CDR3 nucleotides read TGTGCCAGCAGCCTGCAGGGCCTCTATGGCTACACCTTC. It encodes CASSLQGLYGYTF.